The 30 T cell receptor beta chains listed next were all sequenced from one sample in a study of OX40 agonist ivuxolimab in advanced cancers. Sequencing was performed with immunoSEQ multiplex PCR; in TCRdb, only in-frame clones are kept and a portion is missing. There are some 87,000 clones in the sample; about 92% occur only once, and around 1.6% lies in the top ten. The sample here was CD4+ or CD8+ T cells sorted from blood, taken in a trial of the OX40 agonist ivuxolimab. The origin of the receptors is an adult with an advanced solid tumor such as melanoma, head and neck, liver or kidney cancer.

The chain recombines TRBV28 with TRBJ2-7; TRBD2 might be the D (5 bases). Trimming took off 3 bases at V and 1 base at J, with 16 bases between the two ends. The CDR3 is 16 residues long. Germline-derived CDR1 and CDR2 are MDHEN and SYDVKM. CDR3 sequence: CASSFVRAGGSYEQYF. The CDR3 coding sequence is TGTGCCAGCAGTTTTGTGAGGGCGGGCGGGTCCTACGAGCAGTACTTC.

V gene TRBV4-3 combines with J gene TRBJ1-2; D gene unclear. Trimming left V 0 bases short and J 2 bases short, with 10 bases between. This CDR3 comprises 15 residues. In germline, CDR1 is LGHNA, CDR2 YSLEER. The chain's CDR3 is CASSQEAQANYGYTF. CDR3 in DNA: TGCGCCAGCAGCCAAGAAGCACAAGCGAACTATGGCTACACCTTC.

The rearrangement uses TRBV18 and TRBJ2-1; D call uncertain. V lost 7 bases, J lost 4 bases, and 5 bases lay in between. This CDR3 has 11 residues. The V gene's germline CDR1 is KGHSH and CDR2 LQKENI. CDR3 nucleotides: TGTGCCAGCTTGTCTTACAATGAGCAGTTCTTC. Translating gives CASLSYNEQFF.

The chain carries TRBV7-6 and TRBJ2-1; D is undetermined. The V and J ends lost 0 bases and 10 bases respectively, with 10 bases between them. Germline CDR1 reads SGHVS; CDR2 reads FNYEAQ. CDR3 length: 13 amino acids. CDR3 bases: TGTGCCAGCAGCTTAGCGAACGGCAGGGAGCAGTTCTTC. Its translation is CASSLANGREQFF.

The V gene is TRBV29-1, the J gene TRBJ1-2; D call uncertain. Germline lookup yields CDR1 SQVTM and CDR2 ANQGSEA. Trimming removed 4 bases at V and 2 bases at J, with 11 bases between. CDR3 length equals 13 residues. The CDR3 bases are TGCAGCGTTGGGAGCCAAGAGAACTATGGCTACACCTTC. Translating it yields CSVGSQENYGYTF.

This chain uses TRBV30 with TRBJ2-5; TRBD1 agrees at 8 bases. The length of the CDR3 is 13 residues. Germline CDR1 GTSNPN, CDR2 SVGIG (reference sequence). After removal of 6 bases from V and 5 bases from J, the junction contained 8 bases not matched to a gene. CDR3 in amino acids: CACRTGSWETQYF. In nucleotides, the CDR3 is TGTGCCTGCCGGACAGGGTCGTGGGAGACCCAGTACTTC.

The rearrangement joins TRBV28 to TRBJ2-5; 8 positions agree with TRBD1. The better agreement between TRBJ2-7 and the DNA end casts doubt on the J call. CDR3 length: 15 residues. Germline assignment: CDR1 MDHEN and CDR2 SYDVKM. The CDR3, as DNA: TGTGCCAGCAGCTCCCCCCGGACAGGGAAGCGCGAGCAGTACTTC. This sequence encodes CASSSPRTGKREQYF.

The rearrangement uses TRBV9 and TRBJ2-7, with a weak D call TRBD2 (5 bases). CDR3 length: 15 residues. In germline, CDR1 is SGDLS, CDR2 YYNGEE. The V end was cut by 3 bases, the J end by 2 bases, with 15 bases between. CDR3 bases: TGTGCCAGCAGCGAAAGGGAAACGAGGGCCTACGAGCAGTACTTC. This gives the protein CASSERETRAYEQYF.

The V call is TRBV2, the J call TRBJ1-1, with D possibly matching TRBD1 (6 bases). Germline CDR1 is SNHLY and CDR2 is FYNNEI. Trimming pared 6 bases from V and 0 bases from J, leaving 8 bases between. The CDR3 loop spans 13 amino acids. The CDR3 nucleotides read TGTGCCAGCAGGGGACAAATGAACACTGAAGCTTTCTTT. Translation gives CASRGQMNTEAFF. Combining the CDR3 with reference TRBV2 and TRBJ1-1 gives the whole variable domain EPEVTQTPSHQVTQMGQEVILRCVPISNHLYFYWYRQILGQKVEFLVSFYNNEISEKSEIFDDQFSVERPDGSNFTLKIRSTKLEDSAMYFCASRGQMNTEAFFGQGTRLTVV.

The chain is built from TRBV7-3 and TRBJ1-2; D is unclear. Looked up from germline, CDR1 is SGHTA and CDR2 is FQGTGA. V was clipped by 1 base and J by 7 bases, with 16 bases between them. The CDR3 totals 15 residues. The CDR3 loop reads CASSLNGREGPGYTF. Here the CDR3 DNA reads TGTGCCAGCAGCTTAAATGGGCGGGAAGGGCCTGGCTACACCTTC.

V usage is TRBV19 and J usage is TRBJ1-5; D remains unclear. V was pared by 3 bases and J by 5 bases, with 11 bases between. The CDR3 covers 14 residues. Germline CDR1 LNHDA, CDR2 SQIVND (reference sequence). The CDR3 sequence is CASSMFSYDQPQHF. As DNA, the CDR3 is TGTGCCAGTAGTATGTTTAGCTACGATCAGCCCCAGCATTTT.

The genes are TRBV18 and TRBJ1-3, with D possibly TRBD1 on 5 matching bases. The germline gives CDR1 KGHSH, CDR2 LQKENI. This CDR3 is built from 16 residues. V was trimmed by 5 bases and J by 2 bases, leaving 16 bases between them. This chain's CDR3 is CASSGNPLGAGNTIYF. In DNA, the CDR3 is TGTGCCAGCTCAGGAAACCCCCTGGGGGCTGGAAACACCATATATTTT.

This chain links TRBV2 with TRBJ2-7; D remains ambiguous. V lost 7 bases, J lost 0 bases, and 13 bases lay in between. The CDR3 loop spans 14 amino acids. CDR1 SNHLY and CDR2 FYNNEI come from the germline V gene. The CDR3 nucleotides read TGTGCCAGCAACGCCCGCCGGACCTCCTACGAGCAGTACTTC. It encodes CASNARRTSYEQYF.

V gene TRBV6-1 combines with J gene TRBJ2-3; 13 positions match TRBD2. The germline V gene encodes CDR1 MNHNS and CDR2 SASEGT. CDR3 length equals 15 residues. With V trimmed by 7 bases and J by 5 bases, 6 bases remained unmatched. The CDR3 loop reads CASMGLAGRGDTQYF. In DNA, the CDR3 is TGTGCCAGCATGGGACTAGCGGGAAGGGGAGATACGCAGTATTTT.

The chain is built from TRBV30 and TRBJ1-5; D not certain. V lost 2 bases to trimming and J lost 0 bases, with 5 bases between them. The germline V gene has CDR1 GTSNPN and CDR2 SVGIG (reference sequence). This CDR3 region has 13 residues. The chain's CDR3 is CAWSLDSNQPQHF. For the CDR3, the DNA is TGTGCCTGGAGTCTGGATAGCAATCAGCCCCAGCATTTT. Full variable domain (remainder filled in from reference TRBV30 and TRBJ1-5): SQTIHQWPATLVQPVGSPLSLECTVEGTSNPNLYWYRQAAGRGLQLLFYSVGIGQISSEVPQNLSASRPQDRQFILSSKKLLLSDSGFYLCAWSLDSNQPQHFGDGTRLSIL.

The chain joins TRBV7-9 to TRBJ1-1; 7 nucleotides line up with TRBD1. V lost 2 bases and J lost 11; bases outside the gene matches: 8. CDR1 is SEHNR and CDR2 is FQNEAQ in the germline V gene (reference sequence). The CDR3 is 13 amino acids. Here the CDR3 DNA reads TGTGCCAGCAGCTTATACCGGACAGGAATGGCTTTCTTT. Translated: CASSLYRTGMAFF.

J is TRBJ2-1 and V is TRBV4-3; unclear D gene. Germline V gene data show CDR1 as LGHNA and CDR2 as YSLEER. V lost 4 bases, J lost 5 bases, and 12 bases lay in between. The CDR3 has 14 residues. The CDR3 region is CASSLLDLDNEQFF. For the CDR3, the DNA is TGCGCCAGCAGCCTTTTGGACCTGGACAATGAGCAGTTCTTC.

The V call is TRBV7-9, the J call TRBJ1-5; 10 bases are shared with TRBD1. V gave up 3 bases and J gave up 7 bases; unmatched junction bases: 6. Germline V CDR1 and CDR2: SEHNR, FQNEAQ (reference sequence). This CDR3 is built from 15 residues. This CDR3 is CASSFAGTGEQPQHF. The DNA of the CDR3 is TGTGCCAGCAGCTTTGCCGGGACAGGGGAGCAGCCCCAGCATTTT.

The chain uses TRBV29-1 and TRBJ1-4, with D possibly being TRBD1 (6 bases). CDR1 and CDR2 (germline): SQVTM, ANQGSEA. With 7 bases removed from V and 7 bases from J, the gap between germline ends came to 16 bases. The CDR3 has 13 residues. The CDR3 region is CSATRGAGEKLFF. The CDR3, as DNA: TGCAGCGCCACCCGGGGGGCAGGTGAAAAACTGTTTTTT.

V gene TRBV4-2 combines with J gene TRBJ2-2, with D unresolved. CDR1 is LGHNA, CDR2 YNFKEQ, per germline. The V and J ends lost 4 bases and 3 bases respectively, with 15 bases between them. This CDR3 region has 16 residues. DNA for the CDR3: TGTGCCAGCAGCCCTAGGAACGGGCTCGACACCGGGGAGCTGTTTTTT. Protein: CASSPRNGLDTGELFF.

This clone was observed once. The gene calls are TRBV30 and TRBJ2-3; 9 bases are a match to TRBD2. V was clipped by 5 bases and J by 2 bases; unmatched bases: 14. The CDR3 extends over 17 amino acids. Germline V lookup: CDR1 GTSNPN, CDR2 SVGIG (reference sequence). DNA for the CDR3: TGTGCCTGGTCGACTAGCGGCGCGAATATTATCACAGATACGCAGTATTTT. Its translation is CAWSTSGANIITDTQYF.

The rearrangement links TRBV6-5 to TRBJ2-5; 8 bases are shared with TRBD1. J gave up 5 bases and V 6 bases, and 8 bases lay outside the gene matches. CDR1 MNHEY and CDR2 SVGAGI come from the germline V gene. The CDR3 length is 14 residues. CDR3 bases: TGTGCCAGCAGAGAGGGACAGGATCTTGAGACCCAGTACTTC. Its translation: CASREGQDLETQYF.

This chain uses TRBV19 with TRBJ2-1; perhaps D is TRBD1 or TRBD2 (7 bases each). CDR1 is LNHDA and CDR2 is SQIVND in the germline V gene (reference sequence). Trimming shortened V by 6 bases and J by 7 bases, and 22 bases separated the two germline ends. The CDR3 extends over 16 amino acids. The CDR3 DNA is TGTGCCAGTAGGATGAGTTTTGGCAGGGGGGGGAATGAGCAGTTCTTC. It is translated as CASRMSFGRGGNEQFF.

This chain links TRBV19 with TRBJ2-7; D remains ambiguous. Germline CDR1 and CDR2: LNHDA and SQIVND (reference sequence). V was cut by 5 bases and J by 4 bases, with 3 bases left in between. The CDR3 length is 10 residues. The CDR3 here is CASSRYEQYF. The DNA for the CDR3 is TGTGCCAGTAGTCGGTACGAGCAGTACTTC.

The gene calls are TRBV5-1 and TRBJ1-2; no definite D call. From germline, CDR1 is SGHRS and CDR2 YFSETQ. The CDR3 is 14 residues long. V dropped 0 bases and J dropped 5 bases, with 11 bases sitting between them. CDR3 DNA sequence: TGCGCCAGCAGCTTGGACCCCTCGGAATATGGCTACACCTTC. This gives the protein CASSLDPSEYGYTF.

The rearrangement joins TRBV11-3 to TRBJ2-5; 9 bases fit TRBD1. The CDR3 extends over 15 amino acids. With 5 bases clipped from V and 5 bases from J, the junction kept 9 bases outside the gene matches. Looked up from germline, CDR1 is SGHNT and CDR2 is YENEEA. The CDR3 DNA reads TGTGCCAGCAGCCCTAGAGGACAGGGGCGGGAGACCCAGTACTTC. This gives the protein CASSPRGQGRETQYF.

The genes are TRBV19 and TRBJ2-7; a weak D match, TRBD2 (5 bases). Trimming stripped 3 bases from V and 3 bases from J, with 12 bases between. The CDR3 is made up of 14 amino acids. Per germline, CDR1 LNHDA and CDR2 SQIVND (reference sequence). CDR3 in DNA: TGTGCCAGTAGTATGGGAGTATCGGTCTACGAGCAGTACTTC. This translates into CASSMGVSVYEQYF.

V is TRBV11-3 and J is TRBJ2-5; the match to TRBD1 covers 7 bases. V was clipped by 3 bases and J by 3 bases; unmatched bases: 1. The CDR3 spans 13 residues. The germline V gene has CDR1 SGHNT and CDR2 YENEEA. CDR3 sequence (DNA): TGTGCCAGCAGCTTGACAGGGAAAGAGACCCAGTACTTC. Its translation is CASSLTGKETQYF.

This clone counts as large. The chain combines TRBV28 with TRBJ2-7; D is unresolved. V lost 6 bases, J lost 6 bases, and 18 bases lay in between. The CDR3 has 14 residues. The germline gives CDR1 MDHEN, CDR2 SYDVKM. The CDR3 DNA is TGTGCCAGCAGGCCGTCCTTTCCGTCCACCGAGCAGTACTTC. Protein sequence: CASRPSFPSTEQYF.

The chain recombines TRBV15 with TRBJ1-1; a possible D gene is TRBD1 (6 bases). The germline V gene has CDR1 LNHNV and CDR2 YYDKDF (reference sequence). This CDR3 spans 16 amino acids. Trimming took off 9 bases at V and 0 bases at J, with 20 bases between the two ends. The CDR3 coding sequence is TGTGCCACTAGATCCAGGGGTTCAGGATTGAACACTGAAGCTTTCTTT. Translation gives CATRSRGSGLNTEAFF. The full variable domain, completed using reference TRBV15 and TRBJ1-1, is DAMVIQNPRYQVTQFGKPVTLSCSQTLNHNVMYWYQQKSSQAPKLLFHYYDKDFNNEADTPDNFQSRRPNTSFCFLDIRSPGLGDTAMYLCATRSRGSGLNTEAFFGQGTRLTVV.